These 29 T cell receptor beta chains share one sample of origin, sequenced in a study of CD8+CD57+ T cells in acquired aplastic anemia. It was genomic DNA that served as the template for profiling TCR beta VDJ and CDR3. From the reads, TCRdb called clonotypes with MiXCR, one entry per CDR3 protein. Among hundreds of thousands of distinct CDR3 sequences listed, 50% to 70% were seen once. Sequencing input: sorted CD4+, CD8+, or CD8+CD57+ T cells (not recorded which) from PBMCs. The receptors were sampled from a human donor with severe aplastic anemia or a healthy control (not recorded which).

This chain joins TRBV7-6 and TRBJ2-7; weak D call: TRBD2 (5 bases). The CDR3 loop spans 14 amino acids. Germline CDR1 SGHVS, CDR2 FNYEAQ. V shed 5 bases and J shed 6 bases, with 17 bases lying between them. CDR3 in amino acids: CASSPRVTTGEQYF. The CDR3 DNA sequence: TGTGCCAGCAGCCCGAGGGTCACCACTGGCGAGCAGTACTTC. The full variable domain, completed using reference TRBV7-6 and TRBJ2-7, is GAGVSQSPRYKVTKRGQDVALRCDPISGHVSLYWYRQALGQGPEFLTYFNYEAQQDKSGLPNDRFSAERPEGSISTLTIQRTEQRDSAMYRCASSPRVTTGEQYFGPGTRLTVT.

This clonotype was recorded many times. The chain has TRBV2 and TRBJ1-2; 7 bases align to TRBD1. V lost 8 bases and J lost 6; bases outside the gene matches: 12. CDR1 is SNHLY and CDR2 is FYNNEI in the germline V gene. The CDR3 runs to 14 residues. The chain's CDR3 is CASGYGQAVDGYTF. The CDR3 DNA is TGTGCCAGCGGTTATGGACAGGCTGTGGATGGCTACACCTTC.

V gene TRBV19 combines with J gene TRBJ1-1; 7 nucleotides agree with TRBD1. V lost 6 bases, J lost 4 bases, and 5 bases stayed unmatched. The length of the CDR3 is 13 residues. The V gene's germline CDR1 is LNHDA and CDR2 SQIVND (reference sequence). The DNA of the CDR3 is TGTGCCAGTAGCGTTGACAGGGCCACTGAAGCTTTCTTT. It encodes CASSVDRATEAFF.

The CDR3 DNA reads TGTGCCAGCAGCGTAGACGGCGCCCGCACAGATACGCAGTATTTT. This sequence encodes CASSVDGARTDTQYF. This rearrangement joins TRBV9 to TRBJ2-3; no clear D gene. Trimming removed 0 bases at V and 1 base at J, with 9 bases between. From germline, CDR1 is SGDLS and CDR2 YYNGEE. The CDR3 totals 15 residues.

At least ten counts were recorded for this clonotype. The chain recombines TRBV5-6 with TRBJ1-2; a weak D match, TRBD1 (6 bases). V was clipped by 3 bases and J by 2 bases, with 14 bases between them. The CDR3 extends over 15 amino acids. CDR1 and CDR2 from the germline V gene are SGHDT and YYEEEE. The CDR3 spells CASSWVDRLNYGYTF. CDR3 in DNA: TGTGCCAGCAGCTGGGTAGACAGGCTGAACTATGGCTACACCTTC.

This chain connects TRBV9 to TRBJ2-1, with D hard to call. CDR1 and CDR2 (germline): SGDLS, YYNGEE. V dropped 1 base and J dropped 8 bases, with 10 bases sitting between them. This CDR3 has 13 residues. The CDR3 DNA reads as TGTGCCAGCAGCGTATCTGGTGGGGATGAGCAGTTCTTC. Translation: CASSVSGGDEQFF.

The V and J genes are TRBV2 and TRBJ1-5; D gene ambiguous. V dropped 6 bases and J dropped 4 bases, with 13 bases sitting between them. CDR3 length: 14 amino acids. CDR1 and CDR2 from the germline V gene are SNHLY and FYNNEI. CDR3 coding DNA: TGTGCCAGCAGCATCGTAGGAACGAATCAGCCCCAGCATTTT. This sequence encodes CASSIVGTNQPQHF.

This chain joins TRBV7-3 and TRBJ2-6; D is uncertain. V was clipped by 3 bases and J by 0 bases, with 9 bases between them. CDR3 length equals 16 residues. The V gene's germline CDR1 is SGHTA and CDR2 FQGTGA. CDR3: CASSFYGSSGANVLTF. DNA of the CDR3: TGTGCCAGCAGCTTCTACGGAAGCTCTGGGGCCAACGTCCTGACTTTC.

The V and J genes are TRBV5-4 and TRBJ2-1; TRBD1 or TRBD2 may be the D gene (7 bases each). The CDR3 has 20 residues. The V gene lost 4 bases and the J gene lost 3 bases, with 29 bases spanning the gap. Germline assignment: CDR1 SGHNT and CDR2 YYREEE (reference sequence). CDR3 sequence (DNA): TGTGCCAGCAGCCAATCACGGACAGGCCTGACGCGGGGGATCTACAATGAGCAGTTCTTC. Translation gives CASSQSRTGLTRGIYNEQFF.

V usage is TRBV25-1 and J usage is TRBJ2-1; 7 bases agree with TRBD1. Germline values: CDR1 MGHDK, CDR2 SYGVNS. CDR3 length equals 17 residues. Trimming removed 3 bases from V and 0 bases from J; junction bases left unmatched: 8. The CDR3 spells CASSDGNTGASYNEQFF. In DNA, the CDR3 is TGTGCCAGCAGTGACGGTAATACAGGGGCCTCCTACAATGAGCAGTTCTTC. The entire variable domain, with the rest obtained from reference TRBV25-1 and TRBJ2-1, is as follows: EADIYQTPRYLVIGTGKKITLECSQTMGHDKMYWYQQDPGMELHLIHYSYGVNSTEKGDLSSESTVSRIRTEHFPLTLESARPSHTSQYLCASSDGNTGASYNEQFFGPGTRLTVL.

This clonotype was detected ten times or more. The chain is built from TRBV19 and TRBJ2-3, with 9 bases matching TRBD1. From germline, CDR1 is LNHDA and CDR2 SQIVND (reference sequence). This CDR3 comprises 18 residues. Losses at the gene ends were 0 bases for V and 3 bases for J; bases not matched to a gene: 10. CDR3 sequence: CASSIDHWGTGRTDTQYF. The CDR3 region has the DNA TGTGCCAGTAGTATAGATCATTGGGGGACAGGGAGAACAGATACGCAGTATTTT.

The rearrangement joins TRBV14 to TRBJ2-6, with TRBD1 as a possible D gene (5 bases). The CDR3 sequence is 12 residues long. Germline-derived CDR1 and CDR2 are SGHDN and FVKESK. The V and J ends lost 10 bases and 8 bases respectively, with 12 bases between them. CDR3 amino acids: CATSQDTNVLTF. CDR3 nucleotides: TGTGCCACCAGTCAGGACACCAACGTCCTGACTTTC. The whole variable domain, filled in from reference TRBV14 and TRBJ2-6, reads EAGVTQFPSHSVIEKGQTVTLRCDPISGHDNLYWYRRVMGKEIKFLLHFVKESKQDESGMPNNRFLAERTGGTYSTLKVQPAELEDSGVYFCATSQDTNVLTFGAGSRLTVL.

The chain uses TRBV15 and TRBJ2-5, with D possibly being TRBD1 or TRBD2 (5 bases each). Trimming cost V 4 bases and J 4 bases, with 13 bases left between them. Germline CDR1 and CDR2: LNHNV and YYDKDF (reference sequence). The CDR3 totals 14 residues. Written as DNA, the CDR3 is TGTGCCACCAGCACGGAACAGGCGGGAGAGACCCAGTACTTC. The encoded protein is CATSTEQAGETQYF.

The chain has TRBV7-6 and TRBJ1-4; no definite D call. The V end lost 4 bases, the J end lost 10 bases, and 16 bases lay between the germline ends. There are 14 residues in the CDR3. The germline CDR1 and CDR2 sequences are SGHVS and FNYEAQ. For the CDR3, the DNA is TGTGCCAGCAGCTCCGGGTCCGACTCTGGAAAACTGTTTTTT. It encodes CASSSGSDSGKLFF.

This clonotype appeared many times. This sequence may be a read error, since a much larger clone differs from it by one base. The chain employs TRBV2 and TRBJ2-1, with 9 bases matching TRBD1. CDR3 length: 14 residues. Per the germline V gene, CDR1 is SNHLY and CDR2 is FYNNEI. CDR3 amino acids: CASLWTGETYERFF. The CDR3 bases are TGTGCCAGCCTATGGACAGGGGAAACATATGAGCGGTTCTTC.

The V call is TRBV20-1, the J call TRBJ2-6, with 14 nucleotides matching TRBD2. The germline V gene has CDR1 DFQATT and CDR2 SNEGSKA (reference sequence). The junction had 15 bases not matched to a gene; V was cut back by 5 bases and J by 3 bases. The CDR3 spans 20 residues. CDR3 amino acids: CSASTAPGLAGEYGANVLTF. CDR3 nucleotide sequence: TGCAGTGCTTCCACCGCTCCGGGACTAGCGGGAGAATATGGGGCCAACGTCCTGACTTTC.

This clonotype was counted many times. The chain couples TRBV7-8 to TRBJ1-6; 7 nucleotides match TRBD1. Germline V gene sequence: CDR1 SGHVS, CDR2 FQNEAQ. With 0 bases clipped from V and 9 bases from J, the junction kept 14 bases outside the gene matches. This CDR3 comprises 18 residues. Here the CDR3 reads CASSLARQGLGMGSPLHF. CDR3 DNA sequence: TGTGCCAGCAGCTTAGCCCGACAGGGATTAGGGATGGGTTCACCCCTCCACTTT.

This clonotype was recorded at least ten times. The CDR3 protein is CASSIELDSVDTQYF. DNA of the CDR3: TGTGCCAGTAGTATAGAACTGGACAGCGTAGATACGCAGTATTTT. This chain connects TRBV19 to TRBJ2-3; possibly TRBD1 for D (6 bases). CDR1 and CDR2 (germline): LNHDA, SQIVND (reference sequence). Trimming stripped 0 bases from V and 5 bases from J, with 12 bases between. This CDR3 is 15 amino acids long.

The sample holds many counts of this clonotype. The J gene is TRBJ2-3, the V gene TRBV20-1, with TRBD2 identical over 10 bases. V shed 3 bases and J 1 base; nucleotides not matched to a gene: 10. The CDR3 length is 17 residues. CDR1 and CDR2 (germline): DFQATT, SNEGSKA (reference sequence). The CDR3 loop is CSASGLAGATGTDTQYF. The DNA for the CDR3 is TGCAGTGCTAGCGGGCTAGCGGGAGCTACTGGCACAGATACGCAGTATTTT.

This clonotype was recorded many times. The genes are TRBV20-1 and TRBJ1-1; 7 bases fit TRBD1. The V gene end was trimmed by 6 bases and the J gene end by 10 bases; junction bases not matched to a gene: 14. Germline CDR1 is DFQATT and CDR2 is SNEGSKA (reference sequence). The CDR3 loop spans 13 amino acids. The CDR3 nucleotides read TGCAGTGCGGCCGGACAGGTAGGGGGGGGAGCTTTCTTT. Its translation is CSAAGQVGGGAFF.

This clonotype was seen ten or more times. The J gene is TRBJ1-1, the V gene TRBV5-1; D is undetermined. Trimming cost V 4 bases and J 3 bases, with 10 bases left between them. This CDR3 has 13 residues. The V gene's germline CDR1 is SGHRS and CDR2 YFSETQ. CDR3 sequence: CASSPAVDTEAFF. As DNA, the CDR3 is TGCGCCAGCAGCCCCGCAGTGGACACTGAAGCTTTCTTT.

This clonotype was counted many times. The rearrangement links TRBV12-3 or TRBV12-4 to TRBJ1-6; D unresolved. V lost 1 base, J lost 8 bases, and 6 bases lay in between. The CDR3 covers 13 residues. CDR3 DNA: TGTGCCAGCAGTTTAGGGACTTATTCACCCCTCCACTTT. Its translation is CASSLGTYSPLHF.

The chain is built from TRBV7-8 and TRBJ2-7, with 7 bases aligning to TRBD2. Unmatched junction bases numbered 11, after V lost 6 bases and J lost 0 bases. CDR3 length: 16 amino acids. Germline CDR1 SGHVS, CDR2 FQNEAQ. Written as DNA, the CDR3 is TGTGCCAGCAGTCCTACGCGGGGGATCCACTCCTACGAGCAGTACTTC. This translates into CASSPTRGIHSYEQYF.

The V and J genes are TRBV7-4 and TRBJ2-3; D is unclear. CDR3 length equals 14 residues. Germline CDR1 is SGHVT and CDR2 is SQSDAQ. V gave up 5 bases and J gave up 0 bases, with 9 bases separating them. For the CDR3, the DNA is TGTGCCAGCAGCGCCCAGTTTAGCACAGATACGCAGTATTTT. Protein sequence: CASSAQFSTDTQYF.

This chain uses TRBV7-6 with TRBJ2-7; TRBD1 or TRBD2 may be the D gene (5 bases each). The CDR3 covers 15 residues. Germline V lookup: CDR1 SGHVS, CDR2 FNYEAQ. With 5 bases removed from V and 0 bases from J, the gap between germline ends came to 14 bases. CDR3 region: CASSRNRGSSYEQYF. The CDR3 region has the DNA TGTGCCAGCAGCCGCAATCGGGGCAGCTCCTACGAGCAGTACTTC.

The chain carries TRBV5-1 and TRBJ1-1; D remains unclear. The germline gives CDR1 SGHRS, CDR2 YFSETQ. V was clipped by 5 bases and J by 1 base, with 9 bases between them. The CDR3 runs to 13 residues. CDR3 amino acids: CASRPDPNTEAFF. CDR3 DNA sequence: TGCGCCAGCAGACCCGATCCGAACACTGAAGCTTTCTTT.

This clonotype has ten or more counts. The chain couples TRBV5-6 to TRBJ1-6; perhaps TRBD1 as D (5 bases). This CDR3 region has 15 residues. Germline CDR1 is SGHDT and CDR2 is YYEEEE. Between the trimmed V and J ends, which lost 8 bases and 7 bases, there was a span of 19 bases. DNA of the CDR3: TGTGCCAGTGAGACACCGGGACGGATAAATTCACCCCTCCACTTT. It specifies CASETPGRINSPLHF.

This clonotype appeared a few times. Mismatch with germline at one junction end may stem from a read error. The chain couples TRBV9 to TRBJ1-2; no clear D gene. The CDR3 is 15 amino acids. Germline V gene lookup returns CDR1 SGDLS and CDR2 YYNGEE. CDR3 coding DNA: TGTGCCAGCAGCGTAGGTTCAGGAGCTAAGTATGGCTACACCTTC. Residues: CASSVGSGAKYGYTF.

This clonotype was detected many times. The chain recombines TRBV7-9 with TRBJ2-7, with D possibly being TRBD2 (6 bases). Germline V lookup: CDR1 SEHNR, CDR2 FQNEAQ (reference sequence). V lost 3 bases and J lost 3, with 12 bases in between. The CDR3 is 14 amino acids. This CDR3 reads CASSLTGVDYEQYF. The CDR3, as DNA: TGTGCCAGCAGCTTGACGGGAGTGGACTACGAGCAGTACTTC.